A single sample gave rise to the 8 T cell receptor beta chains below, sequenced in a study of T cells in localized non-small cell lung cancer. Clones were sequenced by immunoSEQ multiplex PCR, and TCRdb holds only the in-frame ones, with some missing. Here the sample spans 70,000 to 95,000 clones, approximately 91% being singletons. Material: PBMCs, obtained before any cancer treatment. These TCRs come from a woman aged 40 to 75 with stage II squamous cell lung carcinoma.

The chain has TRBV6-1 and TRBJ1-2; no clear D gene. V lost 1 base, J lost 4 bases, and 13 bases lay in between. This CDR3 is 15 amino acids long. Per the germline V gene, CDR1 is MNHNS and CDR2 is SASEGT. CDR3 in DNA: TGTGCCAGCAGTGAAGGGACTTACGGGCCCTATGGCTACACCTTC. This sequence encodes CASSEGTYGPYGYTF.

In DNA, the CDR3 is TGTGCCAGCAGCTTGGCTGGGTGGGGTTACAATGAGCAGTTCTTC. Translated: CASSLAGWGYNEQFF. The chain couples TRBV5-4 to TRBJ2-1; D unclear. CDR3 size: 15 residues. Germline V gene lookup returns CDR1 SGHNT and CDR2 YYREEE (reference sequence). V lost 0 bases and J 4 bases, leaving 11 bases between the germline ends.

The sample holds a few counts of this clone. The chain links TRBV10-1 to TRBJ1-5, with 12 bases that match TRBD1. The V and J ends lost 9 bases and 1 base, in that order; junction bases with no gene match: 16. The CDR3 loop spans 19 amino acids. Per the germline V gene, CDR1 is WNHNN and CDR2 is SYGVQD (reference sequence). This CDR3 is CASYVIRDRGLHSNQPQHF. DNA of the CDR3: TGCGCCAGTTATGTTATCCGGGACAGGGGGCTGCACAGCAATCAGCCCCAGCATTTT.

The V gene is TRBV20-1, the J gene TRBJ2-1; no reliable D call. V was trimmed by 5 bases and J by 9 bases, leaving 8 bases between them. Germline lookup yields CDR1 DFQATT and CDR2 SNEGSKA (reference sequence). The CDR3 is 10 residues long. The CDR3 is CSAGLGEQFF. In DNA form, the CDR3 reads TGCAGTGCTGGGTTAGGTGAGCAGTTCTTC.

V and J are TRBV5-4 and TRBJ2-2; D possibly corresponds to TRBD1 (5 bases). Germline CDR1 and CDR2: SGHNT and YYREEE (reference sequence). V lost 4 bases to trimming and J lost 0 bases, with 10 bases between them. There are 15 residues in the CDR3. The CDR3 reads CASSPGPTNTGELFF. The CDR3 bases are TGTGCCAGCAGCCCAGGGCCCACGAACACCGGGGAGCTGTTTTTT.

J is TRBJ1-2 and V is TRBV5-5; D remains unclear. CDR3 length: 14 residues. Germline loops: CDR1 SGHKS, CDR2 YYEKEE (reference sequence). V lost 1 base, J lost 2 bases, and 9 bases lay in between. CDR3 DNA: TGTGCCAGCAGCTTGCGTACGGGGAACTATGGCTACACCTTC. Protein sequence: CASSLRTGNYGYTF. Looking up the rest from reference TRBV5-5 and TRBJ1-2 gives the full variable domain: DAGVTQSPTHLIKTRGQQVTLRCSPISGHKSVSWYQQVLGQGPQFIFQYYEKEERGRGNFPDRFSARQFPNYSSELNVNALLLGDSALYLCASSLRTGNYGYTFGSGTRLTVV.

V and J are TRBV5-6 and TRBJ2-7; TRBD2 is a possible D gene (5 bases). The germline V and J ends were trimmed by 5 bases and 3 bases, with 6 bases remaining between them. The CDR3 runs to 11 residues. Germline values: CDR1 SGHDT, CDR2 YYEEEE. This CDR3 reads CASSRGYEQYF. The CDR3 nucleotides read TGTGCCAGCAGTCGGGGCTACGAGCAGTACTTC. Using reference TRBV5-6 and TRBJ2-7 for the parts outside the CDR3, the full variable domain is DAGVTQSPTHLIKTRGQQVTLRCSPKSGHDTVSWYQQALGQGPQFIFQYYEEEERQRGNFPDRFSGHQFPNYSSELNVNALLLGDSALYLCASSRGYEQYFGPGTRLTVT.

The chain couples TRBV28 to TRBJ2-7, with 11 bases aligning to TRBD1. Germline V gene data show CDR1 as MDHEN and CDR2 as SYDVKM. V lost 7 bases to trimming and J lost 4 bases; unmatched junction nucleotides: 6. The length of the CDR3 is 14 residues. The CDR3 DNA reads TGTGCCAGCACTATTTGGGACAGGGGGTACGAGCAGTACTTC. This encodes CASTIWDRGYEQYF.